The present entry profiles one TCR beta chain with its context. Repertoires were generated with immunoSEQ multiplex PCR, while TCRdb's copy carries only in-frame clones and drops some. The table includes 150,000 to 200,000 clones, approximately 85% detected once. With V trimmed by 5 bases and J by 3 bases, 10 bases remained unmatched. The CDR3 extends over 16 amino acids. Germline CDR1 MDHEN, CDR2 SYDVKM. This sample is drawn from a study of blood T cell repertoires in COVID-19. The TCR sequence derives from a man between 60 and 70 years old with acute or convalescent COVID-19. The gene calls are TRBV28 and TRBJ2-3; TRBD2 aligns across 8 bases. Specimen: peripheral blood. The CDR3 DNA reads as TGTGCCAGCAGTGCGGCGGGGGCGGGAGGAACAGATACGCAGTATTTT. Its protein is CASSAAGAGGTDTQYF.